The 32 T cell receptor beta chains below all came from one sample that was sequenced in a study of blood T cell repertoires in COVID-19 (TCRdb year 2020). Libraries were built with the immunoSEQ multiplex PCR assay. What TCRdb holds here is the immuneACCESS table cut down to in-frame rearrangements. Part of the clones is not present; checked against another copy, under half of the missing clones reflect an unresolved V gene, and the others are unexplained. The sample table shows over 120,000 clones, and 70% to 85% are seen once. The top ten hold about 3% of the sample. Sequencing was carried out using peripheral blood. Source of these receptors: a woman older than 75 with acute or convalescent COVID-19.

This clone occurred once. The CDR3 DNA follows: TGTGCCAGTAGTATTGGCACAGGGAGGGGTACTGAAGCTTTCTTT. Protein: CASSIGTGRGTEAFF. The chain recombines TRBV19 with TRBJ1-1, with a weak D call TRBD1 (6 bases). The CDR3 totals 15 residues. The germline gives CDR1 LNHDA, CDR2 SQIVND (reference sequence). Trimming left V 3 bases short and J 5 bases short, with 16 bases between.

This clone was seen only once. The chain has TRBV29-1 and TRBJ1-4; D is unclear. The CDR3 totals 13 residues. The germline V gene has CDR1 SQVTM and CDR2 ANQGSEA. V was pared by 6 bases and J by 4 bases, with 12 bases between. The CDR3 loop is CSVLTNFNEKLFF. The DNA for the CDR3 is TGCAGCGTACTGACAAATTTTAATGAAAAACTGTTTTTT.

The CDR3 spells CASSEEAPLNSPLHF. DNA for the CDR3: TGTGCCAGCAGTGAGGAGGCTCCCCTAAATTCACCCCTCCACTTT. The chain joins TRBV2 to TRBJ1-6; unclear D gene. Germline V CDR1 and CDR2: SNHLY, FYNNEI. The V end was cut by 3 bases, the J end by 7 bases, with 13 bases between. The CDR3 is 15 amino acids.

V and J are TRBV15 and TRBJ2-3, with D unresolved. The length of the CDR3 is 15 residues. The V and J ends lost 1 base and 0 bases respectively, with 8 bases between them. CDR1 LNHNV and CDR2 YYDKDF come from the germline V gene (reference sequence). The CDR3 is CATSRGYSSTDTQYF. In DNA, the CDR3 is TGTGCCACCAGCAGAGGGTACAGCAGCACAGATACGCAGTATTTT.

This clone was counted a few times. The gene calls are TRBV19 and TRBJ1-2; 10 nucleotides align to TRBD1. The germline V gene encodes CDR1 LNHDA and CDR2 SQIVND (reference sequence). The V and J ends lost 2 bases and 6 bases, in that order; junction bases with no gene match: 3. The CDR3 contains 14 residues. DNA for the CDR3: TGTGCCAGTAGTATAAGACAGGGGGCGGATGGCTACACCTTC. Protein product: CASSIRQGADGYTF.

The V call is TRBV5-6, the J call TRBJ1-2, with D perhaps TRBD1 (5 bases). CDR1 and CDR2 from the germline V gene are SGHDT and YYEEEE. Trimming removed 1 base at V and 3 bases at J, with 10 bases between. CDR3 size: 14 residues. CDR3 region: CASSLLGRDYGYTF. Written as DNA, the CDR3 is TGTGCCAGCAGCTTGCTGGGGCGCGACTATGGCTACACCTTC.

The chain is built from TRBV6-6 and TRBJ2-7, with D possibly TRBD1 on 6 matching bases. The CDR3 length is 15 residues. Germline V gene lookup returns CDR1 MNHNY and CDR2 SVGAGI (reference sequence). V lost 4 bases and J 6 bases, leaving 19 bases between the germline ends. Here the CDR3 DNA reads TGTGCCAGCAGTTCGCCCGACAGGAGCCTTAGCGAGCAGTACTTC. As protein: CASSSPDRSLSEQYF.

The chain couples TRBV10-1 to TRBJ1-2; TRBD1 aligns across 11 bases. Germline CDR1 reads WNHNN; CDR2 reads SYGVQD (reference sequence). The CDR3 contains 18 residues. V was clipped by 4 bases and J by 6 bases; unmatched bases: 16. The CDR3 DNA sequence: TGCGCCAGCAGTGCGCTACGGGACAGGGGGAAGGAAAAGAATGGCTACACCTTC. Translation: CASSALRDRGKEKNGYTF.

This clone was counted only a few times. The chain employs TRBV2 and TRBJ1-3; 7 positions match TRBD1. The germline V gene encodes CDR1 SNHLY and CDR2 FYNNEI. This CDR3 comprises 15 residues. The J segment lost 2 bases and the V segment lost 6 bases, leaving 7 bases of the junction unmatched. Here the CDR3 DNA reads TGTGCCAGCAGCCCTAACGACAGGGCTGGAAACACCATATATTTT. This codes for CASSPNDRAGNTIYF. Full variable domain (outside the CDR3, taken from reference TRBV2 and TRBJ1-3): EPEVTQTPSHQVTQMGQEVILRCVPISNHLYFYWYRQILGQKVEFLVSFYNNEISEKSEIFDDQFSVERPDGSNFTLKIRSTKLEDSAMYFCASSPNDRAGNTIYFGEGSWLTVV.

The chain carries TRBV5-5 and TRBJ1-2; tentative D call: TRBD1 (5 bases). The CDR3 runs 12 residues. The germline CDR1 and CDR2 sequences are SGHKS and YYEKEE (reference sequence). V gave up 3 bases and J gave up 8 bases, with 11 bases separating them. The CDR3 DNA follows: TGTGCCAGCAGCTCGGACATATCGGGCTACACCTTC. It specifies CASSSDISGYTF.

V usage is TRBV5-1 and J usage is TRBJ2-2; maybe TRBD1 (5 bases). The CDR3 is made up of 19 amino acids. Germline V gene lookup returns CDR1 SGHRS and CDR2 YFSETQ. The V gene lost 3 bases and the J gene lost 3 bases, with 24 bases spanning the gap. CDR3 amino acids: CASSSTGETDKFYTGELFF. In DNA, the CDR3 is TGCGCCAGCAGCTCCACCGGAGAGACAGATAAATTCTACACCGGGGAGCTGTTTTTT.

J is TRBJ2-7 and V is TRBV7-2; D is perhaps TRBD1 (6 bases). CDR1 is SGHTA, CDR2 FQGNSA, per germline. The ends were cut back, 0 bases at V and 7 bases at J, with 10 bases in the middle. The CDR3 sequence is 13 residues long. CDR3 in amino acids: CASSLAGGREQYF. The CDR3, as DNA: TGTGCCAGCAGCTTAGCAGGGGGTAGGGAGCAGTACTTC.

The chain combines TRBV5-4 with TRBJ2-7; D remains ambiguous. The CDR3 loop spans 13 amino acids. Germline CDR1 and CDR2: SGHNT and YYREEE (reference sequence). Trimming took 2 bases from V and 1 from J, leaving 7 bases between them. This chain's CDR3 is CASSFESSYEQYF. CDR3 bases: TGTGCCAGCAGCTTTGAGAGTTCCTACGAGCAGTACTTC.

The V and J genes are TRBV4-2 and TRBJ1-1; D remains unclear. The CDR3 runs 15 residues. V was clipped by 1 base and J by 2 bases, with 11 bases between them. CDR1 is LGHNA and CDR2 is YNFKEQ in the germline V gene. The CDR3: CASSQGGGRNTEAFF. The CDR3 region has the DNA TGTGCCAGCAGCCAAGGAGGAGGCAGAAACACTGAAGCTTTCTTT.

This chain connects TRBV5-6 to TRBJ1-6; D unclear. V was pared by 4 bases and J by 0 bases, with 14 bases between. CDR1 SGHDT and CDR2 YYEEEE come from the germline V gene. This CDR3 is 17 amino acids long. In nucleotides, the CDR3 is TGTGCCAGCAGCCCCCGGGGAGTAAGCTCCTATAATTCACCCCTCCACTTT. Its protein is CASSPRGVSSYNSPLHF.

The chain has TRBV5-1 and TRBJ2-2; the match to TRBD1 covers 9 bases. CDR3 length: 16 amino acids. Per germline, CDR1 SGHRS and CDR2 YFSETQ. Trimming removed 4 bases from V and 4 bases from J; junction bases left unmatched: 8. The CDR3 nucleotides read TGCGCCAGCAGCGCCGGAGACAGGGGGACCACCGGGGAGCTGTTTTTT. Amino acid sequence: CASSAGDRGTTGELFF. Together with reference TRBV5-1 and TRBJ2-2, the CDR3 gives the full variable domain: KAGVTQTPRYLIKTRGQQVTLSCSPISGHRSVSWYQQTPGQGLQFLFEYFSETQRNKGNFPGRFSGRQFSNSRSEMNVSTLELGDSALYLCASSAGDRGTTGELFFGEGSRLTVL.

The chain has TRBV18 and TRBJ2-1, with D perhaps matching TRBD1 (5 bases). The CDR3 sequence is 12 residues long. Germline values: CDR1 KGHSH, CDR2 LQKENI. Between the trimmed V and J ends, which lost 4 bases and 5 bases, there was a span of 6 bases. CDR3 sequence reads: CASSRQNNEQFF. CDR3 DNA: TGTGCCAGCTCACGACAGAACAATGAGCAGTTCTTC.

This chain uses TRBV12-3 or TRBV12-4 with TRBJ1-1; tentative D call: TRBD1 (5 bases). Trimming stripped 5 bases from V and 4 bases from J, with 11 bases between. This CDR3 has 13 residues. CDR3 region: CASSTRGTTEAFF. The CDR3 DNA sequence: TGTGCCAGCAGTACCCGGGGGACCACTGAAGCTTTCTTT.

V usage is TRBV6-5 and J usage is TRBJ1-5, with 7 nucleotides matching TRBD1. This CDR3 has 15 amino acids. Germline loops: CDR1 MNHEY, CDR2 SVGAGI. The junction had 12 bases not matched to a gene; V was cut back by 10 bases and J by 3 bases. The CDR3 sequence is CAIMRGQGDNQPQHF. The CDR3 coding sequence is TGTGCCATCATGAGGGGGCAGGGGGACAATCAGCCCCAGCATTTT.

This clone appeared once. V usage is TRBV2 and J usage is TRBJ2-6, with TRBD1 matching 8 bases. The CDR3 consists of 16 residues. V lost 6 bases, J lost 1 base, and 5 bases stayed unmatched. The germline V gene has CDR1 SNHLY and CDR2 FYNNEI. The CDR3 sequence is CASRDRAGSGANVLTF. The CDR3 region has the DNA TGTGCCAGCAGGGACAGGGCGGGGTCTGGGGCCAACGTCCTGACTTTC.

The chain has TRBV4-3 and TRBJ2-1, with 12 bases aligning to TRBD2. The germline V gene has CDR1 LGHNA and CDR2 YSLEER. J lost 9 bases, V lost 0 bases, and 15 bases had no gene match. The CDR3 totals 19 residues. The CDR3 sequence: CASSQDFPHLAGGLIEQFF. In nucleotides, the CDR3 is TGCGCCAGCAGCCAAGATTTCCCCCACCTAGCGGGGGGGCTAATTGAGCAGTTCTTC.

The chain couples TRBV5-5 to TRBJ2-5, with TRBD1 identical over 8 bases. The germline V gene encodes CDR1 SGHKS and CDR2 YYEKEE (reference sequence). The CDR3 contains 14 residues. V gave up 9 bases and J gave up 4 bases; unmatched junction bases: 11. The CDR3 is CATNPRGRGETQYF. The DNA for the CDR3 is TGTGCCACTAACCCCAGGGGGCGCGGAGAGACCCAGTACTTC. The full variable domain, completed using reference TRBV5-5 and TRBJ2-5, is DAGVTQSPTHLIKTRGQQVTLRCSPISGHKSVSWYQQVLGQGPQFIFQYYEKEERGRGNFPDRFSARQFPNYSSELNVNALLLGDSALYLCATNPRGRGETQYFGPGTRLLVL.

The genes are TRBV9 and TRBJ1-3, with 8 bases that match TRBD1. V shed 3 bases, J shed 4 bases, and the junction held 3 bases outside the gene matches. From germline, CDR1 is SGDLS and CDR2 YYNGEE. CDR3 length: 14 residues. CDR3 loop: CASSDRGLGNTIYF. Here the CDR3 DNA reads TGTGCCAGCAGCGACAGGGGGTTAGGAAACACCATATATTTT.

Only one count was recorded for this clone. The chain joins TRBV4-1 to TRBJ2-7, with D perhaps matching TRBD1 (6 bases). The V and J ends lost 3 bases and 0 bases respectively, with 12 bases between them. Germline loops: CDR1 MGHRA, CDR2 YSYEKL. This CDR3 has 15 amino acids. The CDR3 DNA reads TGCGCCAGCAGCCACTCCCGGACAGCCTCCTACGAGCAGTACTTC. Translated: CASSHSRTASYEQYF.

The chain joins TRBV20-1 to TRBJ1-2; tentatively, D is TRBD1 (6 bases). The CDR3 is made up of 14 amino acids. CDR1 and CDR2 from the germline V gene are DFQATT and SNEGSKA (reference sequence). V was trimmed by 3 bases and J by 4 bases, leaving 15 bases between them. The CDR3 sequence: CSASPGTSSYGYTF. The CDR3 region has the DNA TGCAGTGCTAGTCCCGGGACAAGTTCCTATGGCTACACCTTC.

CDR3 nucleotides: TGTGCCAGCAGCTCTGGGACTAGCGGGGTCAATGAGCAGTTCTTC. Its protein is CASSSGTSGVNEQFF. The chain uses TRBV7-8 and TRBJ2-1; 13 nucleotides align to TRBD2. The CDR3 loop spans 15 amino acids. V was clipped by 4 bases and J by 6 bases; unmatched bases: 3. Germline lookup yields CDR1 SGHVS and CDR2 FQNEAQ.

This sequence joins TRBV27 and TRBJ2-7, with a weak D call TRBD1 (5 bases). This CDR3 is 17 amino acids long. Germline values: CDR1 MNHEY, CDR2 SMNVEV (reference sequence). Trimming stripped 4 bases from V and 0 bases from J, with 19 bases between. CDR3 in DNA: TGTGCCAGCAGTTCCTTGCCAGGGTCCCGCATCTCCTACGAGCAGTACTTC. Amino acids: CASSSLPGSRISYEQYF.

CDR3 nucleotide sequence: TGTGCCAGCAGCTTGGAGCACAGGAGGGACCAGCCCCAGCATTTT. It yields the protein CASSLEHRRDQPQHF. The chain recombines TRBV5-6 with TRBJ1-5; tentative D call: TRBD1 (5 bases). The germline V and J ends were trimmed by 0 bases and 7 bases, with 14 bases remaining between them. Per the germline V gene, CDR1 is SGHDT and CDR2 is YYEEEE. The CDR3 consists of 15 residues.

This chain joins TRBV28 and TRBJ2-7, with TRBD1 matching 10 bases. Germline CDR1 and CDR2: MDHEN and SYDVKM. The CDR3 totals 20 residues. Germline trimming cut 6 bases from V and 6 bases from J; bases unmatched to any gene: 26. The CDR3 region has the DNA TGTGCCAGCAGCCTACGCCGGCCGGGACAGGGGAGCGGGTTGGTTGTCGAGCAGTACTTC. Encoded protein: CASSLRRPGQGSGLVVEQYF. Full variable domain (missing parts from reference TRBV28 and TRBJ2-7): DVKVTQSSRYLVKRTGEKVFLECVQDMDHENMFWYRQDPGLGLRLIYFSYDVKMKEKGDIPEGYSVSREKKERFSLILESASTNQTSMYLCASSLRRPGQGSGLVVEQYFGPGTRLTVT.

The rearrangement uses TRBV18 and TRBJ1-1; D unresolved. Germline loops: CDR1 KGHSH, CDR2 LQKENI. Trimming cost V 4 bases and J 1 base, with 13 bases left between them. The CDR3 loop spans 15 amino acids. The CDR3: CASSLIQPQNTEAFF. CDR3 sequence (DNA): TGTGCCAGCTCACTAATACAGCCGCAGAACACTGAAGCTTTCTTT.

This clone was observed a handful of times. CDR3 residues: CASSFLTESAGGYTF. The DNA for the CDR3 is TGTGCCAGCAGTTTCTTGACCGAATCCGCGGGGGGCTACACCTTC. V gene TRBV27 combines with J gene TRBJ1-2; no clear D gene. The CDR3 covers 15 residues. Trimming took 3 bases from V and 8 from J, leaving 19 bases between them. Germline CDR1 is MNHEY and CDR2 is SMNVEV (reference sequence).

This chain links TRBV2 with TRBJ2-7; D might be TRBD2 (5 bases). Germline V CDR1 and CDR2: SNHLY, FYNNEI. Deletions cut 4 bases from V and 3 bases from J, with 19 bases between. The CDR3 sequence is 16 residues long. The CDR3 loop reads CASSAGFLPLFYEQYF. The CDR3 region has the DNA TGTGCCAGCAGTGCGGGATTCCTCCCGCTTTTCTACGAGCAGTACTTC.